Listed here are 21 T cell receptor beta chains from one sample, sequenced in a study of blood T cell repertoires in COVID-19. Produced via immunoSEQ multiplex PCR; TCRdb's table is partial and in-frame only. The table has under 200,000 clones, approximately 80% seen once. The specimen was PBMCs or T cells enriched from blood (not recorded which). The receptors were sampled from a man aged 50 or older who had recovered from COVID-19.

The rearrangement links TRBV7-2 to TRBJ2-7; 8 bases fit TRBD2. CDR1 and CDR2 (germline): SGHTA, FQGNSA. V was clipped by 2 bases and J by 1 base; unmatched bases: 7. The CDR3 contains 16 residues. CDR3 residues: CASSLSSASGSYEQYF. The CDR3 nucleotides read TGTGCCAGCAGCTTAAGTTCGGCTAGCGGGTCCTACGAGCAGTACTTC.

The chain recombines TRBV27 with TRBJ1-1, with 8 bases identical to TRBD1. After removal of 5 bases from V and 7 bases from J, the junction contained 6 bases not matched to a gene. The germline CDR1 and CDR2 sequences are MNHEY and SMNVEV (reference sequence). This CDR3 is 13 amino acids long. CDR3 residues: CASSTTQGGEAFF. DNA for the CDR3: TGTGCCAGCAGTACCACACAGGGGGGTGAAGCTTTCTTT.

The chain joins TRBV19 to TRBJ2-5, with 9 bases lining up with TRBD2. The V gene end was trimmed by 3 bases and the J gene end by 1 base; junction bases not matched to a gene: 9. Germline-derived CDR1 and CDR2 are LNHDA and SQIVND (reference sequence). This CDR3 has 17 amino acids. DNA of the CDR3: TGTGCCAGTAGTATCGGCCCCTTTAGCGGGAGCCAAGAGACCCAGTACTTC. Translation: CASSIGPFSGSQETQYF.

The chain joins TRBV7-9 to TRBJ1-4; 8 nucleotides line up with TRBD1. This CDR3 contains 16 residues. V trimming: 5 bases; J trimming: 4 bases; junction bases outside the gene matches: 9. Germline loops: CDR1 SEHNR, CDR2 FQNEAQ (reference sequence). DNA of the CDR3: TGTGCCAGCAGCCCCGAAGGCAGGGGGCTTAATGAAAAACTGTTTTTT. Amino acids: CASSPEGRGLNEKLFF.

This clone was counted a few times. This chain joins TRBV9 and TRBJ2-5, with a weak D call TRBD1 (6 bases). The germline V gene encodes CDR1 SGDLS and CDR2 YYNGEE. Deletions cut 4 bases from V and 5 bases from J, with 15 bases between. CDR3 length: 14 amino acids. CDR3 loop: CASSPDWGRETQYF. The CDR3, as DNA: TGTGCCAGCAGCCCAGATTGGGGGCGGGAGACCCAGTACTTC.

The chain joins TRBV7-8 to TRBJ1-1; D is unclear. Germline loops: CDR1 SGHVS, CDR2 FQNEAQ. The CDR3 has 13 residues. V gave up 4 bases and J gave up 3 bases, with 9 bases separating them. In DNA, the CDR3 is TGTGCCAGCAGCTCCCCCCCCGACACTGAAGCTTTCTTT. This gives the protein CASSSPPDTEAFF.

The chain carries TRBV2 and TRBJ2-7; 10 positions agree with TRBD1. Germline V lookup: CDR1 SNHLY, CDR2 FYNNEI. The CDR3 contains 14 residues. Unmatched junction bases numbered 3, after V lost 6 bases and J lost 1 base. CDR3 residues: CASRTGGRSYEQYF. DNA for the CDR3: TGTGCCAGCAGGACAGGGGGCAGGTCCTACGAGCAGTACTTC.

The V call is TRBV7-9, the J call TRBJ2-3; D remains ambiguous. The V and J ends lost 5 bases and 3 bases respectively, with 6 bases between them. CDR3 length: 12 residues. CDR1 and CDR2 (germline): SEHNR, FQNEAQ (reference sequence). CDR3 sequence: CASSPYTDTQYF. In DNA, the CDR3 is TGTGCCAGCAGCCCTTATACAGATACGCAGTATTTT.

The rearrangement joins TRBV27 to TRBJ2-6; 8 positions agree with TRBD1. The V segment lost 7 bases and the J segment 1 base; nucleotides outside the gene matches: 9. Germline CDR1 is MNHEY and CDR2 is SMNVEV (reference sequence). The CDR3 covers 17 residues. The DNA for the CDR3 is TGTGCCAGCACCGACGGACAGGGAGTTTCTGGGGCCAACGTCCTGACTTTC. This encodes CASTDGQGVSGANVLTF.

Only one count was recorded for this clone. The chain links TRBV4-1 to TRBJ1-6; weak D call: TRBD1 (6 bases). The CDR3 is 18 amino acids. The V gene lost 1 base and the J gene lost 0 bases, with 13 bases spanning the gap. Germline V gene sequence: CDR1 MGHRA, CDR2 YSYEKL. Written as DNA, the CDR3 is TGCGCCAGCAGCCAAGCTATGACAGGAAGCTCCTATAATTCACCCCTCCACTTT. Its translation: CASSQAMTGSSYNSPLHF.

V and J are TRBV28 and TRBJ1-6; 8 bases align to TRBD1. The CDR3 length is 15 residues. The V segment lost 7 bases and the J segment 5 bases; nucleotides outside the gene matches: 7. Germline assignment: CDR1 MDHEN and CDR2 SYDVKM. CDR3 protein: CASKSGGSHNSPLHF. The CDR3, as DNA: TGTGCCAGCAAATCAGGGGGCAGCCATAATTCACCCCTCCACTTT.

The chain employs TRBV27 and TRBJ1-1, with 8 bases identical to TRBD1. Trimming took 8 bases from V and 0 from J; bases not matched to a gene: 11. CDR3 length: 16 amino acids. Germline V gives CDR1 MNHEY, CDR2 SMNVEV (reference sequence). CDR3 sequence reads: CASSRRTGTLNTEAFF. DNA for the CDR3: TGTGCCAGCTCTCGGCGGACAGGGACACTGAACACTGAAGCTTTCTTT.

In the case of this clone: This CDR3 is also generated by other DNA sequences in the sample. This chain connects TRBV5-1 to TRBJ1-1; weak D call: TRBD1 (6 bases). V was clipped by 0 bases and J by 0 bases, with 9 bases between them. CDR1 and CDR2 (germline): SGHRS, YFSETQ. The CDR3 length is 15 residues. The CDR3 loop reads CASSLVGTLNTEAFF. The CDR3 DNA reads as TGCGCCAGCAGCTTGGTTGGGACACTGAACACTGAAGCTTTCTTT.

The gene calls are TRBV19 and TRBJ1-1; the match to TRBD1 covers 7 bases. The CDR3 has 15 amino acids. The junction had 16 bases not matched to a gene; V was cut back by 9 bases and J by 6 bases. In germline, CDR1 is LNHDA, CDR2 SQIVND (reference sequence). The CDR3 DNA follows: TGTGCCAGCCACAATTTGATACAGGGGATAGCTGAAGCTTTCTTT. The encoded protein is CASHNLIQGIAEAFF.

This chain uses TRBV21-1 with TRBJ1-4. TRBV21-1 is designated a pseudogene. This CDR3 is built from 15 residues. The CDR3 region is CASSKERATNEKLFF. CDR3 nucleotide sequence: TGTGCCAGCAGCAAAGAACGGGCAACTAATGAAAAACTGTTTTTT.

This chain connects TRBV27 to TRBJ2-3, with 15 bases matching TRBD2. Germline V gene lookup returns CDR1 MNHEY and CDR2 SMNVEV (reference sequence). This CDR3 comprises 14 residues. The V segment lost 8 bases and the J segment 7 bases; nucleotides outside the gene matches: 4. CDR3 loop: CASGGTSGGNTQYF. DNA for the CDR3: TGTGCCAGCGGCGGGACTAGCGGGGGGAATACGCAGTATTTT.

This chain uses TRBV3-1 (or the pseudogene TRBV3-2) with TRBJ2-3, with D possibly matching TRBD2 (7 bases). V dropped 6 bases and J dropped 2 bases, with 12 bases sitting between them. The CDR3 totals 14 residues. Germline loops: CDR1 LGHDT, CDR2 YNNKEL (reference sequence). CDR3 loop: CASRGGQATDTQYF. The CDR3 DNA reads as TGTGCCAGCAGGGGGGGGCAGGCCACAGATACGCAGTATTTT.

Comments on this clone: Different DNA sequences within this sample yield the same CDR3. This chain links TRBV5-1 with TRBJ1-6; TRBD1 is a possible D gene (6 bases). This CDR3 has 14 residues. Trimming took off 1 base at V and 7 bases at J, with 9 bases between the two ends. Germline CDR1 is SGHRS and CDR2 is YFSETQ. The CDR3 loop reads CASSLKQGNSPLHF. The CDR3, as DNA: TGCGCCAGCAGCTTGAAACAGGGAAATTCACCCCTCCACTTT.

This clone was seen more than once but under ten times. The chain recombines TRBV2 with TRBJ2-2, with D possibly TRBD1 on 6 matching bases. Germline V gives CDR1 SNHLY, CDR2 FYNNEI. CDR3 length: 13 residues. V was clipped by 6 bases and J by 5 bases, with 10 bases between them. The CDR3 nucleotides are TGTGCCAGCAGCCGGACAGAGACCGGGGAGCTGTTTTTT. Its translation is CASSRTETGELFF.

The chain joins TRBV7-9 to TRBJ1-1; D gene ambiguous. Between the trimmed V and J ends, which lost 6 bases and 8 bases, there was a span of 13 bases. Germline V gene sequence: CDR1 SEHNR, CDR2 FQNEAQ (reference sequence). The length of the CDR3 is 12 residues. The CDR3 protein is CASSFLGGEAFF. The CDR3 region has the DNA TGTGCCAGCAGTTTCTTAGGAGGAGAAGCTTTCTTT.

This rearrangement joins TRBV5-1 to TRBJ2-1; 12 positions agree with TRBD1. Trimming took 3 bases from V and 10 from J; bases not matched to a gene: 8. Germline V CDR1 and CDR2: SGHRS, YFSETQ. CDR3 length: 15 residues. In DNA form, the CDR3 reads TGCGCCAGCAGCTCCTCCGGGACAGGGGGCGACGAGCAGTTCTTC. It encodes CASSSSGTGGDEQFF.